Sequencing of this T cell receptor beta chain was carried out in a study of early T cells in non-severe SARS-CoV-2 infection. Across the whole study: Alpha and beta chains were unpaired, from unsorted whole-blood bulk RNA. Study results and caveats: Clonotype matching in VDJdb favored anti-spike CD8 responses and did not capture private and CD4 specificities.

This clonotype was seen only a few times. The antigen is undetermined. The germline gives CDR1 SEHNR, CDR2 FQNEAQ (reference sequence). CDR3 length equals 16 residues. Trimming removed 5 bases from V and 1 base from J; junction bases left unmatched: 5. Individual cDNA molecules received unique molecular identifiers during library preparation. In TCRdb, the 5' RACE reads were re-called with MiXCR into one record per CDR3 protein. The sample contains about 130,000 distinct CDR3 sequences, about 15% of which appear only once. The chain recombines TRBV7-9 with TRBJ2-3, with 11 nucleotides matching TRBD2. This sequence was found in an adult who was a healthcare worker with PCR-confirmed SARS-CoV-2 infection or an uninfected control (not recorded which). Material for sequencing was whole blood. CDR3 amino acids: CASSHLTSGGTDTQYF. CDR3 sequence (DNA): TGTGCCAGCAGCCACCTGACTAGCGGGGGCACAGATACGCAGTATTTT.